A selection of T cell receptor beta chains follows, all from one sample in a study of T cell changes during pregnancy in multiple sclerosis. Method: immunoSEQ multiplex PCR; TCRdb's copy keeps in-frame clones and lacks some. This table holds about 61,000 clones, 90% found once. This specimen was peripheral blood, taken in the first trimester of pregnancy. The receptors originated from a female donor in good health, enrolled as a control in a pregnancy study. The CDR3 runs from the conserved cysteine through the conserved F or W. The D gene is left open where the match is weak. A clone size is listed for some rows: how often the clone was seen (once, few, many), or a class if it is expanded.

CDR3aa: CASSEPTGWGAGELFF
CDR3nt: TGTGCCAGCAGTGAACCGACAGGGTGGGGGGCCGGGGAGCTGTTTTTT
j_gene: TRBJ2-2
d_gene: NA
abundance: once
v_gene: TRBV25-1

CDR3aa: CASSLRVLAKQYF
CDR3nt: TGTGCCAGCAGCCTAAGAGTCCTCGCCAAGCAGTACTTC
j_gene: TRBJ2-7
d_gene: NA
abundance: NA
v_gene: TRBV6-5

CDR3aa: CAWSDGTGGQPQHF
CDR3nt: TGTGCCTGGAGTGACGGGACAGGGGGTCAGCCCCAGCATTTT
j_gene: TRBJ1-5
d_gene: TRBD1
abundance: NA
v_gene: TRBV30

CDR3aa: CASTGGKGTEAFF
CDR3nt: TGTGCCAGCACCGGGGGGAAAGGGACTGAAGCTTTCTTT
j_gene: TRBJ1-1
d_gene: NA
abundance: NA
v_gene: TRBV5-4

CDR3aa: CASSLDRAEAFF
CDR3nt: TGTGCCAGCAGCTTAGACAGGGCTGAAGCTTTCTTT
j_gene: TRBJ1-1
d_gene: NA
abundance: NA
v_gene: TRBV7-2

CDR3aa: CASSYTGQGGTEAFF
CDR3nt: TGTGCCAGCAGTTACACCGGACAGGGCGGCACTGAAGCTTTCTTT
j_gene: TRBJ1-1
d_gene: TRBD1
abundance: NA
v_gene: TRBV6-5

CDR3aa: CASSLTGQALNEKLFF
CDR3nt: TGTGCCAGCAGCTTGACGGGACAGGCCCTTAATGAAAAACTGTTTTTT
j_gene: TRBJ1-4
d_gene: TRBD1
abundance: NA
v_gene: TRBV5-6

CDR3aa: CASSLEPYNYGYTF
CDR3nt: TGTGCCAGCAGTTTAGAACCCTACAACTATGGCTACACCTTC
j_gene: TRBJ1-2
d_gene: NA
abundance: NA
v_gene: TRBV27

CDR3aa: CASSQAPYGYTF
CDR3nt: TGTGCCAGCAGCCAAGCCCCATATGGCTACACCTTC
j_gene: TRBJ1-2
d_gene: NA
abundance: NA
v_gene: TRBV4-2

CDR3aa: CASSKARRAQYGYTF
CDR3nt: TGTGCCAGCAGCAAAGCTCGGAGGGCTCAATATGGCTACACCTTC
j_gene: TRBJ1-2
d_gene: NA
abundance: NA
v_gene: TRBV21-1

CDR3aa: CASSLRGQGRNQPQHF
CDR3nt: TGTGCCAGCAGTCTTCGAGGACAGGGAAGGAATCAGCCCCAGCATTTT
j_gene: TRBJ1-5
d_gene: TRBD1
abundance: NA
v_gene: TRBV27

CDR3aa: CASSRGSGNQPQHF
CDR3nt: TGCGCCAGCAGTCGGGGGTCGGGCAATCAGCCCCAGCATTTT
j_gene: TRBJ1-5
d_gene: NA
abundance: once
v_gene: TRBV5-1